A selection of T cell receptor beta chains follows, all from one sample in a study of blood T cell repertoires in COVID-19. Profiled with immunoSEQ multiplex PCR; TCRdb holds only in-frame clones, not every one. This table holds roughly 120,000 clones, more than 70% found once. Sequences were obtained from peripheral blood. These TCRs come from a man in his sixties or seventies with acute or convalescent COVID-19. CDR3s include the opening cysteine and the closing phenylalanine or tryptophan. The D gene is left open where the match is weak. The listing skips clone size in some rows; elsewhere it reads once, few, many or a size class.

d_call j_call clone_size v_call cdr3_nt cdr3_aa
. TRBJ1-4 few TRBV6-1 TGTGCCAGCAGTGCCGACAGGTTTGCAGCTAATGAAAAACTGTTTTTT CASSADRFAANEKLFF
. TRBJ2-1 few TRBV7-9 TGTGCCAGCAGCCTCACGGGTCCCAACAATGAGCAGTTCTTC CASSLTGPNNEQFF
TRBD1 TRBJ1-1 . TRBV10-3 TGTGCCATCAGTGAGTCTTGGGACAGAGAAGCTTTCTTT CAISESWDREAFF
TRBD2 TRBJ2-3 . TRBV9 TGTGCCAGCAGCTCTTCGGGGGGATTCACAGATACGCAGTATTTT CASSSSGGFTDTQYF
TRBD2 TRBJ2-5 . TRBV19 TGTGCCAGTAGTGTCTTGACTAGCGGAGGATCCCGGGGGGAGACCCAGTACTTC CASSVLTSGGSRGETQYF
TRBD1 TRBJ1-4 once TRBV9 TGTGCCAGCAGCACTCGGACAGGGTCTAATGAAAAACTGTTTTTT CASSTRTGSNEKLFF
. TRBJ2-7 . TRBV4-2 TGTGCCAGCAGCCAAGAAGGGAACTCACGGGGCGAGCAGTACTTC CASSQEGNSRGEQYF
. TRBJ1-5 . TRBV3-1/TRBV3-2 TGTGCCAGCAGCCAAGGCCCAGATGGAGGTCAGCCCCAGCATTTT CASSQGPDGGQPQHF
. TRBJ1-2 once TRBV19 TGTGCCAGTAGTCGCGACAGGTTGAACTATGGCTACACCTTC CASSRDRLNYGYTF
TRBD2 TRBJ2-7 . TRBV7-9 TGTGCCAGCAGCTTAGGGGCGGGGGCCTACGAGCAGTACTTC CASSLGAGAYEQYF
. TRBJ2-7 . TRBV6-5 TGTGCCAGCAGTTACGGCCCCGGCGGGAACTCCTACGAGCAGTACTTC CASSYGPGGNSYEQYF
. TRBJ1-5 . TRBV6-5 TGTGCCAGCAGTATTGAGGTGGGCAATCAGCCCCAGCATTTT CASSIEVGNQPQHF